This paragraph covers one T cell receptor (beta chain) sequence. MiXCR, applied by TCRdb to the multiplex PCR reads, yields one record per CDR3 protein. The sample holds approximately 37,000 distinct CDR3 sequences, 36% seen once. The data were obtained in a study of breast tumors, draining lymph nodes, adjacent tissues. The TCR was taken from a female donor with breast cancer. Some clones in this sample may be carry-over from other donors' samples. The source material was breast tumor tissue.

CDR3 nucleotide sequence: TGTGCCAGCAGAGAGGGGGCGCCTACTGAAGCTTTCTTT. Residues: CASREGAPTEAFF. The chain couples TRBV6-5 to TRBJ1-1; 7 bases map to TRBD1. V was pared by 6 bases and J by 5 bases, with 6 bases of the junction left unmatched. The CDR3 contains 13 residues. Germline CDR1 is MNHEY and CDR2 is SVGAGI.